This T cell receptor beta chain is from a study of lymphopenia after photon versus proton radiotherapy. Produced via immunoSEQ multiplex PCR; TCRdb's table is partial and in-frame only. Found here are fewer than 25,000 clones, more than 75% of them singletons; the top ten hold roughly a quarter. V lost 4 bases, J lost 5 bases, and 14 bases lay in between. Germline-derived CDR1 and CDR2 are SNHLY and FYNNEI. This CDR3 has 14 residues. The receptor comes from a man aged 35 to 55 with gastric cancer. The chain uses TRBV2 and TRBJ2-5; D call uncertain. This material consisted of peripheral blood, taken from a patient treated with photon-based radiotherapy. CDR3: CASSVIRAGETQYF. The DNA for the CDR3 is TGTGCCAGCAGTGTAATAAGGGCTGGGGAGACCCAGTACTTC.